The entry below describes one T cell receptor delta chain. This clone was seen only a few times. Its antigen is currently not known. Per-base quality was not reported, and no clone a single base away is much larger than it. Pregnant women receiving prenatal care in Kampala, Uganda, were recruited, and the infants of these women were enrolled, with documentation of maternal HIV status required. Home visits to families took place weekly, and collection of infant clinical information, oral swabs and peripheral blood began at 6 weeks of age and was repeated every 4 months after that. Blood was collected in heparin tubes, and PBMC were isolated by Ficoll-Paque density gradient centrifugation and cryopreserved. The data are from a study of delta chains in infants with herpesvirus infections (dated 2023 in TCRdb). About the investigation overall: To characterize gammadelta T cell responses to primary cytomegalovirus (CMV) infection, researchers prospectively followed a birth cohort of Ugandan infants starting at birth. By approximate age, the infant blood samples fell into groups of 1.5, 4, 8 and 12 months. Previously published Belgian fetal and cord blood gammadelta TCR data were included only for comparison and were not generated in this cohort. The study searched for a public fetal Vdelta1/Vgamma8 gammadelta TCR clonotype in infants who acquired CMV infection after birth. Using PBMC, gammadelta TCRs were sequenced for some 17 CMV-infected infants, one of whom was congenitally infected, and for under 10 CMV-uninfected infants who had enough sample available. The paper's findings and limits, for the study overall: In CMV-uninfected infants, the public clonotype might still be present but below the detection limit. The public Vdelta1 clonotype was detected in about 20% of the 18 CMV-infected infants, namely three infected postnatally before 120 days of age and the congenitally infected infant. Limitations noted by the authors included a small sample size and a lack of race- or environment-matched controls, because nearly all Ugandans acquire CMV before adulthood. Detection of the public clonotype was limited to the first time point after infection, and the public clonotype was not found in uninfected infants or in infants infected after 120 days. Public-clonotype frequency among Vdelta1 cells appeared to correlate inversely with age at infection and decayed rapidly, seemingly not persisting beyond roughly two months.

For CDR1 and CDR2, the germline V gene lists GEAIGNYY and EKD. From the cysteine up to the phenylalanine, the CDR3 has a length of 21 residues. This entry keeps only the CDR3 DNA: 63 bases, framed from base 1. At the junction V is shortened by 3 bases and J by 0 bases; bases outside the gene matches: 10. Libraries were built with RT-PCR. TCR cDNA was generated by reverse transcription of PBMC RNA with SuperScript II and gamma-chain- and delta-chain-specific primers. The cDNA was purified with AMPure XP beads, then amplified and indexed with Illumina adapters using the Nextera XT Index Kit. Sequencing of gammadelta TCR libraries was carried out on an Illumina MiSeq using a V2 300-cycle kit. The study's processing was this. Using MiXCR v2.1.12, CDR3 sequences were assembled, and reads were mapped onto D, J and V genes obtained from GenBank. Repertoire analyses of the CDR3 clonotypes were performed with VDJtools v1.2.1. TCRdb called clones anew from the public reads via CATT; matching DNA rows were later pooled. These V and J calls derive from TCRdb rather than the authors' analysis. The sample includes over a thousand delta-chain clones, with 25% to 35% observed a single time. Jointly, the top ten make up more than 8% of the sample.

The clonotype comes from a human donor who was a Ugandan infant, either HIV-exposed or HIV-unexposed (not recorded which). This specimen consisted of peripheral blood, obtained at time point 1 of longitudinal follow-up. The rearranged chain carries TRDV2 and TRDJ3; TRDD3 matches 13 bases in the middle. The CDR3 protein is CACDPILGDTLSSWDTRQMFF. The DNA reads as follows: TGTGCCTGTGACCCTATACTGGGGGATACGCTTAGCTCCTGGGACACCCGACAGATGTTTTTC.